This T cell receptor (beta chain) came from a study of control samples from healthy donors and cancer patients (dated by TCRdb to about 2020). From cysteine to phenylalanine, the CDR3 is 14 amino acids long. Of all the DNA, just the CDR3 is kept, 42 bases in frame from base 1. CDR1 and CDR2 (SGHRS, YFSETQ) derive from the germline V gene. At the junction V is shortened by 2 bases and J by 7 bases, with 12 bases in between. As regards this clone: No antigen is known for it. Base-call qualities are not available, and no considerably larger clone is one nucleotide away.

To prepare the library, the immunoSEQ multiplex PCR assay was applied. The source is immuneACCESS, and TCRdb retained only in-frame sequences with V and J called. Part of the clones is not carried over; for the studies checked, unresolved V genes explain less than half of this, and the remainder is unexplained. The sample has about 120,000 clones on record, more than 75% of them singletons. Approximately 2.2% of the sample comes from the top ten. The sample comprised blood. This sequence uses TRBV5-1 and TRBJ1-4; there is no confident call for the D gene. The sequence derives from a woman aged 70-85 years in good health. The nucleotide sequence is TGCGCCAGCAGCTTTGGTGGAGACGGTGAAAAACTGTTTTTT. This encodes CASSFGGDGEKLFF.